These 20 T cell receptor beta chains came from one sample sequenced in a study of patients and donors after allogeneic stem cell transplantation. One entry per CDR3 protein results from TCRdb running MiXCR on the RT-PCR reads. Here the sample spans about a million distinct CDR3 sequences, roughly 18% being singletons. Material: blood, either unsorted or a sorted T cell fraction (not recorded which). All receptors come from a human donor who was either an allogeneic HSCT recipient or a stem cell or donor lymphocyte infusion donor (not recorded which). It is not recorded whose cells these are; they may come from a transplant donor.

V and J are TRBV20-1 and TRBJ2-1, with a weak D call TRBD2 (6 bases). Per germline, CDR1 DFQATT and CDR2 SNEGSKA (reference sequence). The CDR3 extends over 14 amino acids. V was cut by 6 bases and J by 6 bases, with 18 bases left in between. CDR3 in amino acids: CSALRRTGSNEQFF. The CDR3 DNA sequence: TGCAGTGCCTTACGTCGGACCGGGAGCAATGAGCAGTTCTTC.

This clonotype occurred a few times. The V call is TRBV9, the J call TRBJ1-1; 10 nucleotides match TRBD1. V was pared by 3 bases and J by 4 bases, with 6 bases of the junction left unmatched. Germline V lookup: CDR1 SGDLS, CDR2 YYNGEE. The CDR3 is 15 amino acids. In nucleotides, the CDR3 is TGTGCCAGCAGCGGTGACAGGGGGCGAGGCACTGAAGCTTTCTTT. Amino acid sequence: CASSGDRGRGTEAFF.

In its sample, this clonotype was seen a few times. The gene calls are TRBV28 and TRBJ1-1; D not certain. Trimming cost V 5 bases and J 8 bases, with 18 bases left between them. The CDR3 totals 14 residues. CDR1 is MDHEN, CDR2 SYDVKM, per germline. The CDR3 spells CASSHIRWEGEAFF. CDR3 nucleotides: TGTGCCAGCAGTCATATAAGGTGGGAGGGCGAAGCTTTCTTT. The variable domain in full, with the rest retrieved from reference TRBV28 and TRBJ1-1, is DVKVTQSSRYLVKRTGEKVFLECVQDMDHENMFWYRQDPGLGLRLIYFSYDVKMKEKGDIPEGYSVSREKKERFSLILESASTNQTSMYLCASSHIRWEGEAFFGQGTRLTVV.

The DNA of the CDR3 is TGTGCCAGCAGCCCCAGTCCTAGCGGGGGGGCCGGGGAGCTGTTTTTT. Encoded protein: CASSPSPSGGAGELFF. The genes are TRBV7-8 and TRBJ2-2, with TRBD2 matching over 12 bases. The germline gives CDR1 SGHVS, CDR2 FQNEAQ. Germline trimming cut 5 bases from V and 6 bases from J; bases unmatched to any gene: 7. CDR3 size: 16 residues.

The V call is TRBV6-1, the J call TRBJ1-1, with D possibly being TRBD1 (5 bases). The CDR3 is 15 amino acids. Trimming cost V 6 bases and J 0 bases, with 14 bases left between them. Germline lookup yields CDR1 MNHNS and CDR2 SASEGT. The CDR3 coding sequence is TGTGCCAGCAGCTCCCGGGGGGGGATGAACACTGAAGCTTTCTTT. It yields the protein CASSSRGGMNTEAFF.

The chain combines TRBV5-1 with TRBJ2-1; D is possibly TRBD1 or TRBD2 (5 bases each). Germline CDR1 SGHRS, CDR2 YFSETQ. V was shortened by 0 bases and J by 7 bases, with 14 bases between the two germline ends. The CDR3 totals 15 residues. The CDR3 is CASSLAGTKTNEQFF. DNA for the CDR3: TGCGCCAGCAGCTTGGCGGGGACCAAGACGAATGAGCAGTTCTTC.

The chain couples TRBV29-1 to TRBJ2-7; D not resolved. Germline values: CDR1 SQVTM, CDR2 ANQGSEA. This CDR3 comprises 13 residues. The V and J ends lost 2 bases and 2 bases respectively, with 10 bases between them. CDR3 nucleotide sequence: TGCAGCGTTGAACGGGCAGGCACCTACGAGCAGTACTTC. This gives the protein CSVERAGTYEQYF.

This clonotype has more than one count but fewer than ten. The V call is TRBV12-3 or TRBV12-4, the J call TRBJ1-6, with D perhaps matching TRBD1 (5 bases). The CDR3 is 14 residues long. Trimming took 6 bases from V and 9 from J, leaving 15 bases between them. CDR3 DNA sequence: TGTGCCAGCAGCCCCGCGGGGGGGAGTTCACCCCTCCACTTT. Protein product: CASSPAGGSSPLHF.

This clonotype was counted between two and nine times. The chain employs TRBV3-1 and TRBJ2-5, with D maybe TRBD2 (5 bases). The germline V and J ends were trimmed by 5 bases and 4 bases, with 11 bases remaining between them. Germline V CDR1 and CDR2: LGHDT, YNNKEL (reference sequence). The CDR3 spans 13 residues. The CDR3 nucleotides are TGTGCCAGCAGCGCGGGCTATGGAGAGACCCAGTACTTC. Protein sequence: CASSAGYGETQYF.

The chain joins TRBV29-1 to TRBJ2-7; D possibly uses TRBD1 or TRBD2 (5 bases each). The germline V and J ends were trimmed by 6 bases and 3 bases, with 18 bases remaining between them. The CDR3 consists of 14 residues. CDR1 is SQVTM, CDR2 ANQGSEA, per germline. The CDR3 sequence is CSVTPGTPYYEQYF. CDR3 coding DNA: TGCAGCGTCACCCCAGGGACCCCGTACTACGAGCAGTACTTC.

In its sample, this clonotype was seen a few times. The chain employs TRBV11-2 and TRBJ2-7; a possible D gene is TRBD1 (5 bases). Germline V gives CDR1 SGHAT, CDR2 FQNNGV. V was cut by 7 bases and J by 3 bases, with 16 bases left in between. This CDR3 has 14 amino acids. The CDR3 DNA follows: TGTGCCAGCACCACCGCAGGGTTTCTCTACGAGCAGTACTTC. Translated, it gives CASTTAGFLYEQYF.

This clonotype was seen a handful of times. The V call is TRBV20-1, the J call TRBJ2-2; D gene unclear. V was pared by 5 bases and J by 3 bases, with 4 bases between. Germline V gene data show CDR1 as DFQATT and CDR2 as SNEGSKA (reference sequence). The CDR3 runs to 11 residues. Here the CDR3 reads CSAPYTGELFF. In DNA form, the CDR3 reads TGCAGTGCTCCCTACACCGGGGAGCTGTTTTTT.

This clonotype has more than one count but fewer than ten. Written as DNA, the CDR3 is TGTGCCAGCAGCCAGACTAGCGGGCGTGGAAATGAGCAGTTCTTC. Translated: CASSQTSGRGNEQFF. The chain is built from TRBV7-2 and TRBJ2-1; 10 nucleotides agree with TRBD2. The junction had 8 bases not matched to a gene; V was cut back by 5 bases and J by 7 bases. The germline V gene has CDR1 SGHTA and CDR2 FQGNSA. This CDR3 has 15 residues.

This clonotype turned up a few times. The chain joins TRBV12-3 or TRBV12-4 to TRBJ1-2; D remains ambiguous. The V and J ends lost 0 bases and 4 bases respectively, with 9 bases between them. This CDR3 spans 14 amino acids. DNA for the CDR3: TGTGCCAGCAGTTTAGCTCCGACCTTCTATGGCTACACCTTC. This gives the protein CASSLAPTFYGYTF.

This clonotype came up a few times. CDR3 in DNA: TGTGCCAGCAGCTTGGATACCGGGACAGTAAATTCACCCCTCCACTTT. It specifies CASSLDTGTVNSPLHF. The rearrangement joins TRBV7-8 to TRBJ1-6; 7 positions agree with TRBD1. Germline V lookup: CDR1 SGHVS, CDR2 FQNEAQ. CDR3 size: 16 residues. Trimming at V came to 3 bases and at J to 7 bases, leaving 9 bases not matched to a gene.

The chain carries TRBV20-1 and TRBJ2-7; tentatively, D is TRBD1 (5 bases). This CDR3 spans 14 amino acids. The V gene lost 0 bases and the J gene lost 3 bases, with 12 bases spanning the gap. Germline CDR1 DFQATT, CDR2 SNEGSKA (reference sequence). The CDR3 loop reads CSARDRAGIYEQYF. The CDR3 nucleotides read TGCAGTGCTAGAGATAGGGCAGGGATCTACGAGCAGTACTTC.

The chain is built from TRBV4-3 and TRBJ2-1; D perhaps matches TRBD2 (5 bases). The germline V gene encodes CDR1 LGHNA and CDR2 YSLEER. The CDR3 runs to 18 residues. Trimming took off 0 bases at V and 9 bases at J, with 24 bases between the two ends. The CDR3 reads CASSQELASSIIGGEQFF. The CDR3 region has the DNA TGCGCCAGCAGCCAAGAACTGGCGTCTAGCATTATCGGTGGTGAGCAGTTCTTC.

The J gene is TRBJ1-1, the V gene TRBV7-3; D perhaps matches TRBD1 (5 bases). The CDR3 is 14 amino acids. The ends were cut back, 5 bases at V and 4 bases at J, with 14 bases in the middle. Germline CDR1 is SGHTA and CDR2 is FQGTGA. The CDR3 DNA reads as TGTGCCAGCAGCCCAGGGATATTTGGCACTGAAGCTTTCTTT. Encoded protein: CASSPGIFGTEAFF.

The chain couples TRBV5-8 to TRBJ1-2; TRBD1 matches at 9 bases. In germline, CDR1 is SGHTS, CDR2 YDEGEE. V shed 5 bases and J 0 bases; nucleotides not matched to a gene: 5. The CDR3 loop spans 15 amino acids. CDR3 in amino acids: CASRGGQGSNYGYTF. The CDR3 region has the DNA TGTGCCAGCAGGGGCGGACAGGGGTCTAACTATGGCTACACCTTC.

This clonotype came up a few times. This chain joins TRBV20-1 and TRBJ2-7; the D is unclear. The CDR3 contains 13 residues. The germline V gene encodes CDR1 DFQATT and CDR2 SNEGSKA (reference sequence). Trimming took off 2 bases at V and 0 bases at J, with 8 bases between the two ends. This chain's CDR3 is CSARRSDSYEQYF. The CDR3 coding sequence is TGCAGTGCTAGACGCTCAGACTCCTACGAGCAGTACTTC.